This is a list of T cell receptor beta chains from one sample in a study of OX40 agonist ivuxolimab in advanced cancers. Data came from immunoSEQ multiplex PCR; TCRdb stores just in-frame clones and leaves some out. Of about 60,000 clones listed, about nine tenths were seen once; the top ten hold 9% to 15%. The sample here was CD4+ or CD8+ T cells sorted from blood, taken in a trial of the OX40 agonist ivuxolimab. The receptors were gathered from an adult with an advanced solid tumor such as melanoma, head and neck, liver or kidney cancer. CDR3s leave out the opening cysteine and the closing phenylalanine or tryptophan. Each record gives: V gene, CDR3 protein.

V: TRBV5-6
CDR3: ASNLESNYRGYGYT

V: TRBV27
CDR3: ASSLSRTGSYT

V: TRBV9
CDR3: ASSATFGETQY

V: TRBV6-5
CDR3: ASITTSGNTIY

V: TRBV7-2
CDR3: ASSPGLNTDTQY

V: TRBV5-1
CDR3: ASSPGQGYEQF

V: TRBV27
CDR3: ASSLSEYIRPGELF

V: TRBV27
CDR3: ATGQASQPQH

V: TRBV27
CDR3: ASSLLAVSSYEQY

V: TRBV10-3
CDR3: AISGGSNYT

V: TRBV7-8
CDR3: AVEEGYGYT

V: TRBV4-3
CDR3: ASSQGLGRSMNTEAF

V: TRBV5-5
CDR3: ASSLDGGWNQPQH

V: TRBV2
CDR3: ASSEYGTSSYEQY

V: TRBV4-3
CDR3: ASSQDPAEVYNEQF

V: TRBV7-9
CDR3: ASSSRDRANEAF

V: TRBV9
CDR3: ASSGTNEQF

V: TRBV4-1
CDR3: ASSKDSSNQPQH

V: TRBV9
CDR3: ASSYQTGIQETQY

V: TRBV4-3
CDR3: ASSQGTGMSSYNEQF

V: TRBV13
CDR3: ASSLGARGNSPLH

V: TRBV2
CDR3: ASSEYRDTRMNEQF